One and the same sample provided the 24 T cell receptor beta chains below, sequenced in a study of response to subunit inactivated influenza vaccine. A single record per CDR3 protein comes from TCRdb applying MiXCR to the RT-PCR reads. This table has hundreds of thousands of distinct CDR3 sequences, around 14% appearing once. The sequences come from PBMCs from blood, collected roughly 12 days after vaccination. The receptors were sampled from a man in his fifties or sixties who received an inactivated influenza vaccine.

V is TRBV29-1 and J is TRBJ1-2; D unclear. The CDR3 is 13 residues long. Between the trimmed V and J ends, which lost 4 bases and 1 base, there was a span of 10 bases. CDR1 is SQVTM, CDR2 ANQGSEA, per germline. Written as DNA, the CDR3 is TGCAGCGTTGGCGTCCGGAGTAACTATGGCTACACCTTC. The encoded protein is CSVGVRSNYGYTF.

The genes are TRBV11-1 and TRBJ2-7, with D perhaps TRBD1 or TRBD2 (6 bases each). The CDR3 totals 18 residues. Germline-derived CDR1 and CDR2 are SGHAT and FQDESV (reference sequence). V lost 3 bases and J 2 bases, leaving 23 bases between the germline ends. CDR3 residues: CASSLGSGTRRGAYEQYF. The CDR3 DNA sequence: TGTGCCAGCAGCTTGGGCTCCGGGACTCGGAGGGGGGCCTACGAGCAGTACTTC.

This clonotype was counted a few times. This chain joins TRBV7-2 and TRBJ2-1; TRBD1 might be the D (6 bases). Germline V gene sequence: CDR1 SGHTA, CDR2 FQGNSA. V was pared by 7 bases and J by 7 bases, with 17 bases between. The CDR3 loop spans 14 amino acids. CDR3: CASTPGGLGNEQFF. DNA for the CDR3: TGTGCCAGCACCCCTGGGGGCTTGGGGAATGAGCAGTTCTTC.

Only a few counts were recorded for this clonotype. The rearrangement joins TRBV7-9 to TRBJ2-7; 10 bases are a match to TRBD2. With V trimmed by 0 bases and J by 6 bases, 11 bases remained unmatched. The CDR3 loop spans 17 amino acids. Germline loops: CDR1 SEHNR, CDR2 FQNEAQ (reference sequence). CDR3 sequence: CASSLAGSSGGLAEQYF. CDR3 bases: TGTGCCAGCAGCTTAGCGGGGTCTAGCGGGGGTCTAGCCGAGCAGTACTTC.

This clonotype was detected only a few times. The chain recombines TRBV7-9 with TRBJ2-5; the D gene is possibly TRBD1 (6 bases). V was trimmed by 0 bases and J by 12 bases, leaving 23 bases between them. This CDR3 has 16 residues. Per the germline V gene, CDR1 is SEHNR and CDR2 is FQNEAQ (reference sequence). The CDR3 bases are TGTGCCAGCAGCTTAGCTTCGGCTGTCCCGGGACAAGGAAAGTACTTC. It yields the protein CASSLASAVPGQGKYF. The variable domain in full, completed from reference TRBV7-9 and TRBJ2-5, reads DTGVSQNPRHKITKRGQNVTFRCDPISEHNRLYWYRQTLGQGPEFLTYFQNEAQLEKSRLLSDRFSAERPKGSFSTLEIQRTEQGDSAMYLCASSLASAVPGQGKYFGPGTRLLVL.

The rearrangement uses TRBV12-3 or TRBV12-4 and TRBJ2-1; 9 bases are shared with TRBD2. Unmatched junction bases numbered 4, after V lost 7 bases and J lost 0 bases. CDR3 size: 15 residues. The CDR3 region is CASIHSGSSYNEQFF. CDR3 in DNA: TGTGCCAGCATCCATAGCGGGAGCTCCTACAATGAGCAGTTCTTC.

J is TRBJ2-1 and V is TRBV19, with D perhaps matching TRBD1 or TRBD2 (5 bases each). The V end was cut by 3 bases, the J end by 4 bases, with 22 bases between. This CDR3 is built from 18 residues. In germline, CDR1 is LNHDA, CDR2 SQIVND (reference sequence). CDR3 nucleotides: TGTGCCAGTAGTATTCTGGGGACCGACAAGGGATATTACAATGAGCAGTTCTTC. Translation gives CASSILGTDKGYYNEQFF.

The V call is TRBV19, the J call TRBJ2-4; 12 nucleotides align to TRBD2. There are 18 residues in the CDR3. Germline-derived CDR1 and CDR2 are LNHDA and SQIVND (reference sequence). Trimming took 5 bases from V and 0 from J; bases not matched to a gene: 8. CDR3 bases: TGTGCCAGTAGTCGACTAGCGGGAGTCGGGAAAGCCAAAAACATTCAGTACTTC. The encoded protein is CASSRLAGVGKAKNIQYF.

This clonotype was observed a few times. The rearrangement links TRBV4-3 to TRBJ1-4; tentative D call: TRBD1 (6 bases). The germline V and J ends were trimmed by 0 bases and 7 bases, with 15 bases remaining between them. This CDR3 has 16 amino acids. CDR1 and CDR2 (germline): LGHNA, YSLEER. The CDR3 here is CASSQDLQGSGEKLFF. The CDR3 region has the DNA TGCGCCAGCAGCCAAGATTTACAGGGCTCCGGTGAAAAACTGTTTTTT.

The CDR3: CASSQLGRTGELFF. The CDR3 DNA is TGTGCCAGCAGCCAATTGGGTAGGACCGGGGAGCTGTTTTTT. This sequence joins TRBV3-1 and TRBJ2-2, with D unresolved. Germline lookup yields CDR1 LGHDT and CDR2 YNNKEL (reference sequence). V was shortened by 2 bases and J by 5 bases, with 9 bases between the two germline ends. The CDR3 runs 14 residues.

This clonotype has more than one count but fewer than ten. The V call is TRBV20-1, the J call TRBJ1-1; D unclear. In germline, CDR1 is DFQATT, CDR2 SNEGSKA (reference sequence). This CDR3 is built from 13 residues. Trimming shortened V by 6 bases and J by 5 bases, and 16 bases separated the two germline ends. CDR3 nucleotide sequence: TGCAGTGCGCGAGGGAATTCCGGGACTGAAGCTTTCTTT. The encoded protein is CSARGNSGTEAFF.

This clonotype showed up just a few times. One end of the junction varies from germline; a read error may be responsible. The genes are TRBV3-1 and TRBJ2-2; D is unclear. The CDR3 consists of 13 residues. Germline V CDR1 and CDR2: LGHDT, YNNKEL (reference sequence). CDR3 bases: TGTGCCAGCAGTCAAGTTGACGCCGGGGAGCTGTTTTTT. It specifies CASSQVDAGELFF.

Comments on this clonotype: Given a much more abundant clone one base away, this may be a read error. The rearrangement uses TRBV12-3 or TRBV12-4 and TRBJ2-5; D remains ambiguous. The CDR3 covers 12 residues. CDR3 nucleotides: TGTGCCCGCAGCCCCGCTGGTGAGACCCAGTACTTC. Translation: CARSPAGETQYF.

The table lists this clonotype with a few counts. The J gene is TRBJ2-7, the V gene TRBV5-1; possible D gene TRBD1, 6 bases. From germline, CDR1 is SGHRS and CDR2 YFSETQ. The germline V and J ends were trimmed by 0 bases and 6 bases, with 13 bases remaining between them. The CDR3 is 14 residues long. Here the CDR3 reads CASSLETNRAEQYF. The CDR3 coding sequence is TGCGCCAGCAGCTTGGAAACGAACAGGGCCGAGCAGTACTTC.

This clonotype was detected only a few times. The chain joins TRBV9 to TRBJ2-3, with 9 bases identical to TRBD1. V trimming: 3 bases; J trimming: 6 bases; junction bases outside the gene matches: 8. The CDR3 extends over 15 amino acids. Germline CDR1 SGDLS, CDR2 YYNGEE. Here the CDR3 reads CASSGNRGREDTQYF. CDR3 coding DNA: TGTGCCAGCAGCGGAAACAGGGGGCGCGAGGATACGCAGTATTTT.

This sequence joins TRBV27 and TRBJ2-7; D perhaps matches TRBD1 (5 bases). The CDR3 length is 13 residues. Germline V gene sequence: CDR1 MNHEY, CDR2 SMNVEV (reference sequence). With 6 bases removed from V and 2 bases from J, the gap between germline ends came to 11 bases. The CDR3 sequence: CASSGQKPYEQYF. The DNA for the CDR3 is TGTGCCAGCAGCGGACAAAAACCCTACGAGCAGTACTTC.

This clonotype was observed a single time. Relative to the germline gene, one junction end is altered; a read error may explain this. This CDR3 is CASSLAGVTTGELFF. The CDR3 region has the DNA TGTGCCAGCAGCCTAGCGGGGGTAACCACCGGGGAGCTGTTTTTT. V and J are TRBV7-6 and TRBJ2-2, with 10 bases aligning to TRBD2. Per the germline V gene, CDR1 is SGHVS and CDR2 is FNYEAQ. This CDR3 spans 15 amino acids.

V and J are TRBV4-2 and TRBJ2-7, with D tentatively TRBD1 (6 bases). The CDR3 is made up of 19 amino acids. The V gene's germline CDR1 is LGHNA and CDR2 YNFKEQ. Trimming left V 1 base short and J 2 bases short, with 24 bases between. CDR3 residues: CASSQVVSAGDLPPYEQYF. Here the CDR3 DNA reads TGTGCCAGCAGCCAAGTAGTCTCAGCAGGGGACCTCCCTCCCTACGAGCAGTACTTC.

CDR3 sequence reads: CASSLMTPYTHTGELFF. CDR3 bases: TGTGCCAGCAGTTTAATGACCCCCTACACTCACACCGGGGAGCTGTTTTTT. The chain employs TRBV27 and TRBJ2-2; D not resolved. Germline V lookup: CDR1 MNHEY, CDR2 SMNVEV (reference sequence). CDR3 length: 17 amino acids. Trimming left V 2 bases short and J 3 bases short, with 16 bases between.

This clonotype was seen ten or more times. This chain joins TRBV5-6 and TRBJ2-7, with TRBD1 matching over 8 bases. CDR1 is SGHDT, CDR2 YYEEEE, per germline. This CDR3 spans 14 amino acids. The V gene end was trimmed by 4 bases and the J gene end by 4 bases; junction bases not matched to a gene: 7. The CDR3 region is CASSTPGQEYEQYF. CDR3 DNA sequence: TGTGCCAGCAGCACTCCGGGACAGGAGTACGAGCAGTACTTC. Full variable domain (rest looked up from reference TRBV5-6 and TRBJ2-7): DAGVTQSPTHLIKTRGQQVTLRCSPKSGHDTVSWYQQALGQGPQFIFQYYEEEERQRGNFPDRFSGHQFPNYSSELNVNALLLGDSALYLCASSTPGQEYEQYFGPGTRLTVT.

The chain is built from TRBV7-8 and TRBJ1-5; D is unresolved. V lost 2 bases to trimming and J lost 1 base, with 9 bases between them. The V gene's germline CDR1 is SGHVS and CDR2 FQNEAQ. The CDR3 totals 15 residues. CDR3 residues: CASSLRRWSNQPQHF. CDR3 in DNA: TGTGCCAGCAGCTTAAGGAGGTGGAGCAATCAGCCCCAGCATTTT. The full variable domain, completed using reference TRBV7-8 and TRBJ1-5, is GAGVSQSPRYKVAKRGQDVALRCDPISGHVSLFWYQQALGQGPEFLTYFQNEAQLDKSGLPSDRFFAERPEGSVSTLKIQRTQQEDSAVYLCASSLRRWSNQPQHFGDGTRLSIL.

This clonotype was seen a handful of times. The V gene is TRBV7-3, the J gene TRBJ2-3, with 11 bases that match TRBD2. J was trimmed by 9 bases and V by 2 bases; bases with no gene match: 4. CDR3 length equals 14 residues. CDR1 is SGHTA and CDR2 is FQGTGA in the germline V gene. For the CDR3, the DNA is TGTGCCAGCAGCTTAGAGGGACTAGCGGTCACGCAGTATTTT. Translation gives CASSLEGLAVTQYF.

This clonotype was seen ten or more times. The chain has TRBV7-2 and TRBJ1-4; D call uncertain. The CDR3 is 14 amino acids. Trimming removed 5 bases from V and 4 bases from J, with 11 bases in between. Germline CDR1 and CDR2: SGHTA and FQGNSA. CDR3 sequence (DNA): TGTGCCAGCAGCCCCGGAGGCGGTAATGAAAAACTGTTTTTT. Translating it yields CASSPGGGNEKLFF.

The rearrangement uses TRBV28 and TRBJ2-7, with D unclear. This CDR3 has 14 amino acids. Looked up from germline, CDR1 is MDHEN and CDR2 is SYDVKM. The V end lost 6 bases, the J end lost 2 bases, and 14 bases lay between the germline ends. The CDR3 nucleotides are TGTGCCAGCAGGGCAGAGAGGAGAACCTACGAGCAGTACTTC. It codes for CASRAERRTYEQYF.